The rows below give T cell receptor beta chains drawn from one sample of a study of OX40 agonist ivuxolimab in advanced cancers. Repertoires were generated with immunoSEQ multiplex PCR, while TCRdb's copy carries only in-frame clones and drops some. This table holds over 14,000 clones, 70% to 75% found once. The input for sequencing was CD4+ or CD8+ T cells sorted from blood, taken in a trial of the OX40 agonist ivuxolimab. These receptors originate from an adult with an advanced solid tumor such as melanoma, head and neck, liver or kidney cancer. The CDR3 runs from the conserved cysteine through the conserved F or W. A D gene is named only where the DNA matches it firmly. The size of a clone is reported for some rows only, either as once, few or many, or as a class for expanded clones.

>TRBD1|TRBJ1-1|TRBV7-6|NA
TGTGCCAGCAGCTTAGTGACGGGGACAGGGGGCTTTGAGAACACTGAAGCTTTCTTT
CASSLVTGTGGFENTEAFF
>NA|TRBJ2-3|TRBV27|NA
TGTGCCAGCGGTTCTACCCTCCTCACAGATACGCAGTATTTT
CASGSTLLTDTQYF
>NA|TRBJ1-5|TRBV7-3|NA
TGTGCCAGCAGCCCGCGAGACCATCAGCCCCAGCATTTT
CASSPRDHQPQHF
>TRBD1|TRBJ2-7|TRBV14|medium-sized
TGTGCCAGCAGCCAACTCCCCTTTCCCACACAAGGACAGGGCGAATCCTACGAGCAGTACTTC
CASSQLPFPTQGQGESYEQYF
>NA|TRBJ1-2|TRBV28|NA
TGTGCCAGCAGTTTGTCCGGGGATGGCTACACCTTC
CASSLSGDGYTF
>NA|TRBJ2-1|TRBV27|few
TGTGCCAGCACCGAAGTGGGGAATAGGAATGAGCAGTTCTTC
CASTEVGNRNEQFF
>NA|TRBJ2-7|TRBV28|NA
TGTGCCAGCAGTCCTATCGACACATATCCTGGCTACGAGCAGTACTTC
CASSPIDTYPGYEQYF
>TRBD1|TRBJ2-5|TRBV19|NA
TGTGCCACCACGGCGTTGACCGGGACAGTAGAGACCCAGTACTTC
CATTALTGTVETQYF
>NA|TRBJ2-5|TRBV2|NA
TGTGCCAGCAGTGAAGAAGGGGGTGAAGAGACCCAGTACTTC
CASSEEGGEETQYF
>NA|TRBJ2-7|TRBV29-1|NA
TGCAGCGTTTTGGTCTACGAGCAGTACTTC
CSVLVYEQYF
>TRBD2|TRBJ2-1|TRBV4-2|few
TGTGCCAGCAGTCGGACTAGCGGGACAGGTGAGCAGTTCTTC
CASSRTSGTGEQFF
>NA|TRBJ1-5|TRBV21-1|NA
TGCGCCAGCAGAGCCAGCTCCGACAGGGCGGGCCAGCCCCAGCATTTT
CASRASSDRAGQPQHF
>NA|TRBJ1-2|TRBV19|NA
TGTGCCAGTAGTTCGAGGGACGTACTCTATGGCTACACCTTC
CASSSRDVLYGYTF
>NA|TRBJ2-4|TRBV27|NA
TGTGCCAGCGTGTTCTGGATGGATCAGTACTTC
CASVFWMDQYF
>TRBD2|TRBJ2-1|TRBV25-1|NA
TGTGCCAGCACATGGATGGCGGGAGATGATGAGCAGTTCTTC
CASTWMAGDDEQFF
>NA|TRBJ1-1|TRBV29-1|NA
TGCAGCGTTGGCGGTCAACAGGGGAACACTGAAGCTTTCTTT
CSVGGQQGNTEAFF
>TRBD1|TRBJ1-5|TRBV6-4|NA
TGTGCCAGCAGTCGCCAGACAGGGGGGGGGAAACCCCAGCATTTT
CASSRQTGGGKPQHF
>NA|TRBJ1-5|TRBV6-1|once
TGTGCCAGCAGTGAAATAAGAGGGTCCAGGCAGCCCCAGCATTTT
CASSEIRGSRQPQHF
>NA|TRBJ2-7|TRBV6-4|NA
TGTGCCAGCAGTGATCTATCCTACGAGCAGTACTTC
CASSDLSYEQYF
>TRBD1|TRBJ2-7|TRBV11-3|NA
TGTGCCAGCAGCAGTAGACAGGGGGCTTTTCCCGAGCAGTACTTC
CASSSRQGAFPEQYF
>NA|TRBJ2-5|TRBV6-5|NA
TGTGCCAGCAGTTACGGTAACAAGGACGAGACCCAGTACTTC
CASSYGNKDETQYF
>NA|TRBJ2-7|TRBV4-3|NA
TGCGCCAGCAGCCAAGCCCGGGGGGCGCTCGACGAGCAGTACTTC
CASSQARGALDEQYF
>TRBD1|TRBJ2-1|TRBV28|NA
TGTGCCAGCAGTACCCAACAGGGGGCTAACTACAATGAGCAGTTCTTC
CASSTQQGANYNEQFF
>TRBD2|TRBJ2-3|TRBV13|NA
TGTGCCAGCAGCTTAGAGTTGCTAGCGGGAGCGGATACGCAGTATTTT
CASSLELLAGADTQYF
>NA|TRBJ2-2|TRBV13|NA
TGTGCCAGCAGCTTAGGCGGGACTCGGGAGCTGTTTTTT
CASSLGGTRELFF
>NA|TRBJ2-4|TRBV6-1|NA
TGTGCCAGCAGTGGGACCCTGGACGACTTAGCCAAAAACATTCAGTACTTC
CASSGTLDDLAKNIQYF